Below, 7 T cell receptor beta chains from the same sample are listed, as sequenced in a study of CD8 T cells in Susac syndrome. The RNA, roughly 0.45 to 1 ug, was put through reverse transcription using random hexamers. TCRdb recomputed calls from the immunoSEQ multiplex PCR reads with MiXCR, one row per CDR3 protein. The profile shows 200,000 to 300,000 distinct CDR3 sequences, 90% to 97% of them singletons. The material sequenced was CD4+ T cells from PBMCs. The receptor source for this set is a human donor with Susac syndrome.

This rearrangement joins TRBV7-9 to TRBJ2-2, with TRBD2 matching 9 bases. Germline V gives CDR1 SEHNR, CDR2 FQNEAQ (reference sequence). The V and J ends lost 5 bases and 7 bases, in that order; junction bases with no gene match: 11. This CDR3 has 16 amino acids. Here the CDR3 DNA reads TGTGCCAGCAGCAGACCGGGACTAGCAGCCGGCGGGGAGCTGTTTTTT. This gives the protein CASSRPGLAAGGELFF.

This chain uses TRBV29-1 with TRBJ2-5, with D possibly being TRBD1 (6 bases). The CDR3 has 13 residues. Looked up from germline, CDR1 is SQVTM and CDR2 is ANQGSEA. Deletions cut 6 bases from V and 5 bases from J, with 16 bases between. Written as DNA, the CDR3 is TGCAGCGTCGGCGGCAGGGGACGGGAGACCCAGTACTTC. Its translation is CSVGGRGRETQYF. Full variable domain (remainder filled in from reference TRBV29-1 and TRBJ2-5): SAVISQKPSRDICQRGTSLTIQCQVDSQVTMMFWYRQQPGQSLTLIATANQGSEATYESGFVIDKFPISRPNLTFSTLTVSNMSPEDSSIYLCSVGGRGRETQYFGPGTRLLVL.

The rearrangement links TRBV29-1 to TRBJ2-7; 9 nucleotides line up with TRBD2. The CDR3 totals 14 residues. The junction had 9 bases not matched to a gene; V was cut back by 4 bases and J by 5 bases. Germline lookup yields CDR1 SQVTM and CDR2 ANQGSEA. The CDR3 spells CSVGPGLARDEQYF. The CDR3 DNA reads TGCAGCGTTGGACCGGGACTAGCTCGGGACGAGCAGTACTTC.

The rearrangement links TRBV20-1 to TRBJ1-5; D gene uncertain. This CDR3 contains 14 residues. CDR1 is DFQATT, CDR2 SNEGSKA, per germline (reference sequence). V shed 2 bases and J shed 6 bases, with 14 bases lying between them. For the CDR3, the DNA is TGCAGTGCTAGACGGAGCGGGGTTGGTCAGCCCCAGCATTTT. Translating gives CSARRSGVGQPQHF.

The V gene is TRBV3-1, the J gene TRBJ2-5; D may be TRBD1 (6 bases). V was pared by 6 bases and J by 5 bases, with 13 bases between. CDR1 and CDR2 from the germline V gene are LGHDT and YNNKEL (reference sequence). The CDR3 is made up of 13 amino acids. As DNA, the CDR3 is TGTGCCAGCAGGCAAATAAGGGGGGAGACCCAGTACTTC. Its protein is CASRQIRGETQYF.

The chain combines TRBV7-9 with TRBJ2-5; D is uncertain. Germline loops: CDR1 SEHNR, CDR2 FQNEAQ (reference sequence). CDR3 size: 15 residues. Between the trimmed V and J ends, which lost 5 bases and 2 bases, there was a span of 15 bases. This chain's CDR3 is CASSTRWVEQETQYF. For the CDR3, the DNA is TGTGCCAGCAGCACAAGATGGGTCGAACAAGAGACCCAGTACTTC.

The chain is built from TRBV11-2 and TRBJ2-5, with TRBD2 matching over 10 bases. Trimming cost V 2 bases and J 4 bases; bases outside gene matches: 10. CDR3 length equals 17 residues. CDR1 SGHAT and CDR2 FQNNGV come from the germline V gene. CDR3 region: CASSLTRTSGGGETQYF. In nucleotides, the CDR3 is TGTGCCAGCAGCTTAACTCGGACTAGCGGAGGGGGAGAGACCCAGTACTTC.